This record looks at one T cell receptor beta chain sequence and its context. The CDR3 consists of 14 residues. Germline V gene data show CDR1 as MGHRA and CDR2 as YSYEKL. The junction had 8 bases not matched to a gene; V was cut back by 4 bases and J by 6 bases. Described treatment: around 19 received Ad26.COV2.S at low or high dose, single or two shots; 5 received placebo; per-sample allocation not given. Sample collection was performed on day 63 after the first vaccine or placebo injection. The data belong to a study of Ad26.COV2.S vaccination and SARS-CoV-2 variants. Study context: Administration of Ad26.COV2.S was intramuscular, either once or twice 56 days apart.

The data were produced by immunoSEQ multiplex PCR, yet TCRdb's version contains in-frame clones alone and is incomplete. The repertoire holds roughly 410,000 clones, roughly 85% seen once, with almost 7.5% in the top ten. The TCR comes from a person aged 18-65 years who received the Ad26.COV2.S COVID-19 vaccine or a placebo. The sample in question was peripheral blood, obtained in a trial of Ad26.COV2.S vaccine versus placebo. This chain connects TRBV4-1 to TRBJ2-5; 7 bases line up with TRBD1. The CDR3 is CASSLRQGVQTQYF. CDR3 DNA sequence: TGCGCCAGCAGCCTCCGACAGGGTGTTCAGACCCAGTACTTC.